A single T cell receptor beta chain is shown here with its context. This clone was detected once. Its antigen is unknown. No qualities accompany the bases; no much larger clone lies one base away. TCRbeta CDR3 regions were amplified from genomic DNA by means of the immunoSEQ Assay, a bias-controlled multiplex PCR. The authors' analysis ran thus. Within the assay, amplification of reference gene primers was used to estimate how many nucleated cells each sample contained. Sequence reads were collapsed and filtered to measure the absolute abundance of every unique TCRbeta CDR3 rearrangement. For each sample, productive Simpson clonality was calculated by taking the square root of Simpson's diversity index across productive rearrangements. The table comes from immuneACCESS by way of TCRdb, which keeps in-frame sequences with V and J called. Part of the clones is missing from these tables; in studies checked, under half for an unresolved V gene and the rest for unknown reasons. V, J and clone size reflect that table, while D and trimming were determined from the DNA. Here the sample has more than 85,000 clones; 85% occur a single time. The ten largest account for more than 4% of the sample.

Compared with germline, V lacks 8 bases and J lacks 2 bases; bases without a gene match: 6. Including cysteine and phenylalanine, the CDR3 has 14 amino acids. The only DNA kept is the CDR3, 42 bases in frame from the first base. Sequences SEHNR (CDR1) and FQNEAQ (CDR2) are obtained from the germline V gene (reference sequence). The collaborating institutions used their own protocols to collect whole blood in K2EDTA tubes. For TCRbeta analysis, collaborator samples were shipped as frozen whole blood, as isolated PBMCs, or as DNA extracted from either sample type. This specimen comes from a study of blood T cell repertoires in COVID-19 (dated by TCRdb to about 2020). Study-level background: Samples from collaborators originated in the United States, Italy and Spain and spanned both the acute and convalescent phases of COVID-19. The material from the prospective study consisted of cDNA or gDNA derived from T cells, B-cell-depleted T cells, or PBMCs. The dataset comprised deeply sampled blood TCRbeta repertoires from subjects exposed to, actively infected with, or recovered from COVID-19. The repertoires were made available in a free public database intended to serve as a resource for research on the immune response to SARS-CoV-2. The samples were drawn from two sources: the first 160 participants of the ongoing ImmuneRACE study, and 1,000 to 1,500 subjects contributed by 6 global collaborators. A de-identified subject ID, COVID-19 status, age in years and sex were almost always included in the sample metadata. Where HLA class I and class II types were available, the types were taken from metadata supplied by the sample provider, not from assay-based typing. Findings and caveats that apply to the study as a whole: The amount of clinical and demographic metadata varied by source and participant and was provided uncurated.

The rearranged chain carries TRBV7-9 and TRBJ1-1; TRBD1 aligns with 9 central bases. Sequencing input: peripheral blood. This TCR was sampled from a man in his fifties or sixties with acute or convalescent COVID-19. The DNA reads TGTGCCAGCGGTACAGGGGGCTCAAACACTGAAGCTTTCTTT. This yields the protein CASGTGGSNTEAFF.